This T cell receptor (beta chain) was identified during a study of T cells expressing NK-cell markers. 5'RACE template switching with UMIs generated TCR beta cDNA. After re-calling the 5' RACE reads, TCRdb lists one entry per CDR3 protein, DNA absent. This table holds some 140,000 distinct CDR3 sequences. CDR1 and CDR2 from the germline V gene are MDHEN and SYDVKM. The CDR3 loop spans 15 amino acids. The sample comprised blood T cells: a sorted CD56 or NKG2C T cell subset, CD4+ or CD8+ T cells, or bulk PBMC T cells (not recorded which). This chain joins TRBV28 and TRBJ1-1; TCRdb indicates TRBD1, and absent DNA this call remains unverified. This TCR was sampled from a woman in her 50s in good health. CDR3: CASSLNQGPVAEAFF.